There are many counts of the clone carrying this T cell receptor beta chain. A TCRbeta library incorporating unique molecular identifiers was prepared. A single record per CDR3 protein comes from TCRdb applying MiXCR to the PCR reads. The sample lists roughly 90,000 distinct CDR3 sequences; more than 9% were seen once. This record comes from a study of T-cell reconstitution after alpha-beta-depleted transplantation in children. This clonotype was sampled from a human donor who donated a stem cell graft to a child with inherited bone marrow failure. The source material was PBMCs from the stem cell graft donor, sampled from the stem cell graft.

CDR3 coding DNA: TGCGCCAGCAGCTTTGACTCCTATAATTCACCCCTCCACTTT. Translation gives CASSFDSYNSPLHF. The rearrangement links TRBV5-1 to TRBJ1-6; D is undetermined. CDR3 length equals 14 residues. Germline V CDR1 and CDR2: SGHRS, YFSETQ. The V and J ends lost 2 bases and 0 bases respectively, with 3 bases between them.